This is a list of T cell receptor beta chains from one sample in a study of blood T cell repertoires in COVID-19. Some clones are missing from TCRdb's copy, which holds only in-frame ones; the method was immunoSEQ multiplex PCR. The table lists under 200,000 clones, 80% to 90% of them singletons. The sequencing sample was made of peripheral blood. All receptors derive from a man aged 55 to 70 with acute or convalescent COVID-19. Both conserved end residues are part of each CDR3. D genes are given only for firm matches. Clone size, where shown, is once, few, many, or a class for clones that have expanded.

D gene	clone size	V gene	J gene	CDR3 protein	CDR3 DNA
TRBD1	NA	TRBV18	TRBJ1-6	CASSPGDRSPLHF	TGTGCCAGCTCACCAGGGGACAGGTCACCCCTCCACTTT
TRBD2	few	TRBV6-6	TRBJ2-7	CASSYGLRLADYEQYF	TGTGCCAGCAGTTACGGTCTGCGTCTAGCGGACTACGAGCAGTACTTC
NA	few	TRBV10-1	TRBJ1-3	CASSDMLSGNTIYF	TGCGCCAGCTCGGACATGCTCTCTGGAAACACCATATATTTT
NA	NA	TRBV19	TRBJ1-3	CASSMAGYSGNTIYF	TGTGCCAGTAGTATGGCGGGGTACTCTGGAAACACCATATATTTT
NA	NA	TRBV18	TRBJ1-6	CASSPAGLLGNSPLHF	TGTGCCAGCTCACCCGCGGGGCTACTCGGTAATTCACCCCTCCACTTT
NA	NA	TRBV30	TRBJ2-1	CAWDYTYNEQFF	TGTGCCTGGGACTATACCTACAATGAGCAGTTCTTC
TRBD1	once	TRBV7-6	TRBJ1-5	CASRSDRVSSNQPQHF	TGTGCCAGCAGATCAGACAGGGTAAGTAGCAATCAGCCCCAGCATTTT
TRBD2	NA	TRBV24-1	TRBJ2-1	CATSVIAGAPRDEQFF	TGTGCCACCAGTGTAATAGCGGGAGCCCCCCGCGATGAGCAGTTCTTC
TRBD1	once	TRBV28	TRBJ1-4	CASSPTGGEEKLFF	TGTGCCAGCAGTCCGACAGGGGGCGAGGAAAAACTGTTTTTT
NA	NA	TRBV20-1	TRBJ2-7	CSASAGLRYEQYF	TGCAGTGCTAGTGCGGGACTTCGCTACGAGCAGTACTTC
TRBD2	NA	TRBV9	TRBJ2-2	CASSVAPGGVPGELFF	TGTGCCAGCAGCGTAGCCCCGGGAGGGGTGCCCGGGGAGCTGTTTTTT
TRBD1	once	TRBV28	TRBJ2-3	CASSEPGQGTDTQYF	TGTGCCAGCAGCGAACCGGGACAGGGGACAGATACGCAGTATTTT
NA	NA	TRBV5-1	TRBJ2-3	CASSLTGRGGTDTQYF	TGCGCCAGCAGCCTTACAGGGCGAGGAGGCACAGATACGCAGTATTTT
NA	NA	TRBV11-2	TRBJ2-7	CASSLGLYYEQYF	TGTGCCAGCAGCCTAGGACTGTACTACGAGCAGTACTTC
TRBD2	NA	TRBV28	TRBJ2-1	CASSLKGLSGSSEQFF	TGTGCCAGCAGTTTGAAGGGTCTTAGCGGGAGTTCGGAGCAGTTCTTC
NA	NA	TRBV4-1	TRBJ2-1	CASSEPRLSYNEQFF	TGCGCCAGCAGCGAGCCGCGTCTATCCTACAATGAGCAGTTCTTC
TRBD1	NA	TRBV24-1	TRBJ1-2	CATSEPGQGDYGYTF	TGTGCCACCAGCGAGCCGGGACAGGGGGACTATGGCTACACCTTC
TRBD2	NA	TRBV9	TRBJ2-1	CASSVAGGPYNEQFF	TGTGCCAGCAGCGTAGCGGGAGGGCCGTACAATGAGCAGTTCTTC
TRBD1	NA	TRBV4-1	TRBJ1-5	CASSHTQGNQPQHF	TGCGCCAGCAGCCATACACAGGGGAATCAGCCCCAGCATTTT
TRBD1	NA	TRBV5-1	TRBJ1-2	CASSLGQGYYGYTF	TGCGCCAGCAGCTTGGGACAGGGATACTATGGCTACACCTTC
NA	NA	TRBV30	TRBJ1-3	CAWSGNRGNTIYF	TGTGCCTGGAGCGGGAACAGAGGAAACACCATATATTTT
NA	NA	TRBV5-1	TRBJ1-3	CASSPSGEVAGNTIYF	TGCGCCAGCAGCCCTTCGGGGGAAGTAGCTGGAAACACCATATATTTT
TRBD2	NA	TRBV18	TRBJ2-1	CASSPGLAGAYNEQFF	TGTGCCAGCTCACCCGGACTAGCGGGGGCCTACAATGAGCAGTTCTTC
TRBD1	NA	TRBV24-1	TRBJ1-5	CATSDPRDREGDSNQPQHF	TGTGCCACCAGTGACCCCCGGGACAGGGAAGGGGATAGCAATCAGCCCCAGCATTTT
TRBD2	NA	TRBV7-9	TRBJ2-7	CASSFLAGPYEQYF	TGTGCCAGCAGCTTCCTAGCGGGTCCCTACGAGCAGTACTTC
TRBD1	NA	TRBV5-1	TRBJ1-4	CASSPQGTATNEKLFF	TGCGCCAGCAGCCCACAGGGGACAGCAACTAATGAAAAACTGTTTTTT
NA	NA	TRBV5-1	TRBJ2-7	CASSFSGDSYEQYF	TGCGCCAGCAGCTTTAGCGGCGACTCCTACGAGCAGTACTTC
NA	once	TRBV11-2	TRBJ1-3	CASSLAGVGTGNTIYF	TGTGCCAGCAGCTTAGCCGGGGTCGGTACGGGAAACACCATATATTTT
TRBD1	NA	TRBV6-5	TRBJ1-2	CASSGTGGSLWGYTF	TGTGCCAGCAGCGGGACAGGGGGCTCGCTGTGGGGCTACACCTTC
TRBD1	NA	TRBV28	TRBJ1-4	CAHSLAGGTREKLFF	TGTGCCCACTCTTTGGCAGGGGGTACCAGAGAAAAACTGTTTTTT
TRBD1	once	TRBV18	TRBJ1-2	CASSPVRDRVRGYGYTF	TGTGCCAGCTCACCCGTCCGGGACAGGGTCCGAGGGTATGGCTACACCTTC
NA	NA	TRBV18	TRBJ1-1	CATLTQGLASLPNTEAFF	TGTGCCACCCTCACCCAGGGATTAGCTTCCCTCCCGAACACTGAAGCTTTCTTT
TRBD1	NA	TRBV28	TRBJ1-1	CASSSITGVTEAFF	TGTGCCAGCAGTTCAATCACAGGGGTCACTGAAGCTTTCTTT
TRBD2	few	TRBV5-1	TRBJ2-1	CASSLYASSGSRSYNEQFF	TGCGCCAGCAGCTTGTATGCTTCTAGCGGGAGCCGTTCTTACAATGAGCAGTTCTTC
TRBD1	once	TRBV5-1	TRBJ2-3	CASSLGQGRVTDTQYF	TGCGCCAGCAGCTTGGGACAGGGGCGCGTTACAGATACGCAGTATTTT
TRBD1	NA	TRBV2	TRBJ1-5	CASSLTGGQGNQPQHF	TGTGCCAGCAGTCTTACAGGGGGTCAGGGCAATCAGCCCCAGCATTTT
NA	NA	TRBV5-4	TRBJ2-7	CASSGRPGSYEQYF	TGTGCCAGCAGCGGCAGGCCTGGCTCCTACGAGCAGTACTTC
NA	NA	TRBV5-1	TRBJ2-7	CASSLGAFSYEQYF	TGCGCCAGCAGCTTGGGGGCATTTTCCTACGAGCAGTACTTC
TRBD1	NA	TRBV11-2	TRBJ2-7	CASSFAQGAASEQYF	TGTGCCAGCAGCTTCGCACAGGGGGCAGCGTCCGAGCAGTACTTC
TRBD2	NA	TRBV5-1	TRBJ2-1	CASSGASGSSYNEQFF	TGCGCCAGCAGCGGGGCTAGCGGGAGCTCCTACAATGAGCAGTTCTTC
TRBD1	NA	TRBV19	TRBJ1-2	CASTNRGTESPYGYTF	TGTGCCAGTACCAATAGGGGGACAGAAAGCCCCTATGGCTACACCTTC
NA	once	TRBV28	TRBJ1-2	CASSGSRYGYTF	TGTGCCAGCAGTGGCTCGCGGTATGGCTACACCTTC
NA	NA	TRBV20-1	TRBJ1-2	CSASRAGANYGYTF	TGCAGTGCTAGTAGGGCAGGGGCTAACTATGGCTACACCTTC
TRBD1	NA	TRBV19	TRBJ1-5	CASSPRTGHQPQHF	TGTGCCAGTAGTCCCCGGACAGGGCATCAGCCCCAGCATTTT
NA	NA	TRBV28	TRBJ2-1	CASSLGGWSASYNEQFF	TGTGCCAGCAGTTTGGGGGGTTGGTCCGCCTCCTACAATGAGCAGTTCTTC
TRBD1	NA	TRBV6-2/TRBV6-3	TRBJ1-5	CASSRTGVIAQHF	TGTGCCAGCAGCCGGACAGGAGTGATAGCCCAGCATTTT